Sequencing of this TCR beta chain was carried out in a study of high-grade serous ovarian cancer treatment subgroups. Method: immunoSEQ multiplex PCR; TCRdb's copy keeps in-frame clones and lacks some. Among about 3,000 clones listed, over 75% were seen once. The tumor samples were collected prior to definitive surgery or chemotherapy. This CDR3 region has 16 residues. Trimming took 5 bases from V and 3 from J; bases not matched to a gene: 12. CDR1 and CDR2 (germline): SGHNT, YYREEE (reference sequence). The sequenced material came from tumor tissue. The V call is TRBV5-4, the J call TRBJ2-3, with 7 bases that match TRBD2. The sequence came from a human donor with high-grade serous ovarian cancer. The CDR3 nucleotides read TGTGCCAGCAGAAGGACGGGAGGAGTCGAGACAGATACGCAGTATTTT. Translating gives CASRRTGGVETDTQYF.